This is a list of T cell receptor beta chains from one sample in a study of T cell responses to AZD1222 COVID-19 vaccine. Sequencing was performed with immunoSEQ multiplex PCR; in TCRdb, only in-frame clones are kept and a portion is missing. The data show 90,000 to 120,000 clones, 87% seen once. Sequences were derived from peripheral blood, sampled 28 days after the second AZD1222 dose. The receptors originated from an adult who received the AZD1222 COVID-19 vaccine. Both conserved end residues are part of each CDR3. A D gene is named only where the DNA matches it firmly. Size is omitted from some rows. Given values are once, few, many or a class for expanded clones.

J | size | V | D | CDR3 | DNA
TRBJ1-1 | . | TRBV11-2 | . | CASSSEHVTEAFF | TGTGCCAGCAGCTCCGAGCATGTCACTGAAGCTTTCTTT
TRBJ1-3 | once | TRBV3-1/TRBV3-2 | . | CASSSQQEYTIYF | TGTGCCAGCAGCTCCCAGCAGGAATACACCATATATTTT
TRBJ2-1 | . | TRBV9 | . | CASSDDYNEQFF | TGTGCCAGCAGTGACGACTACAATGAGCAGTTCTTC
TRBJ2-7 | . | TRBV30 | . | CAWKRNRLDEQYF | TGTGCCTGGAAACGGAACAGGTTGGACGAGCAGTACTTC
TRBJ2-7 | . | TRBV4-1 | . | CASSKFPGRPYEQYF | TGCGCCAGCAGCAAATTCCCGGGACGGCCCTACGAGCAGTACTTC
TRBJ1-2 | . | TRBV16 | . | CASSQSLGSLGYGYTF | TGTGCCAGCAGCCAATCGCTGGGGAGTTTGGGCTATGGCTACACCTTC
TRBJ1-4 | . | TRBV28 | . | CASSLEGHGLYEKLFF | TGTGCCAGCAGTTTAGAAGGACATGGCTTATATGAAAAACTGTTTTTT
TRBJ2-1 | once | TRBV28 | . | CASSTTQGPYNEQFF | TGTGCCAGCAGTACGACGCAGGGGCCCTACAATGAGCAGTTCTTC
TRBJ2-1 | . | TRBV10-1 | TRBD2 | CASSESGPGLDSYNEQFF | TGCGCCAGCAGTGAGTCAGGCCCGGGACTAGACTCCTACAATGAGCAGTTCTTC
TRBJ2-5 | . | TRBV6-5 | . | CATSNPVAGQETQYF | TGTGCCACCTCAAACCCCGTGGCGGGACAAGAGACCCAGTACTTC
TRBJ1-1 | . | TRBV18 | . | CASSPQGDSTTPFF | TGTGCCAGCTCACCGCAAGGGGACTCCACCACCCCCTTTTTT
TRBJ2-1 | . | TRBV18 | . | CASSPGSYNEQFF | TGTGCCAGCTCACCCGGCTCCTACAATGAGCAGTTCTTC
TRBJ1-6 | . | TRBV30 | . | CAWSVMSSYNSPLHF | TGTGCCTGGAGTGTGATGAGCTCCTATAATTCACCCCTCCACTTT
TRBJ1-5 | . | TRBV7-8 | . | CASSQGWQGNQPQHF | TGTGCCAGCAGCCAAGGGTGGCAGGGCAATCAGCCCCAGCATTTT
TRBJ1-3 | . | TRBV7-8 | TRBD1 | CASSFSRGWAGNTIYF | TGTGCCAGCAGCTTCAGCAGGGGGTGGGCTGGAAACACCATATATTTT
TRBJ2-5 | . | TRBV11-3 | TRBD1 | CASSVGRGQGAPETQYF | TGTGCCAGCAGCGTGGGAAGGGGACAGGGGGCTCCCGAGACCCAGTACTTC
TRBJ2-3 | . | TRBV6-5 | . | CASGRPRTDTQYF | TGTGCCAGCGGTCGGCCGCGCACAGATACGCAGTATTTT
TRBJ2-3 | . | TRBV27 | TRBD2 | CASSLSTSVHFSTDTQYF | TGTGCCAGCAGTTTATCGACTAGCGTCCACTTTAGCACAGATACGCAGTATTTT
TRBJ2-5 | . | TRBV7-2 | TRBD2 | CASSLEVSGRAQYF | TGTGCCAGCAGCTTAGAGGTTAGCGGGAGGGCCCAGTACTTC
TRBJ1-3 | few | TRBV4-1 | . | CASSQEDDSGNTIYF | TGCGCCAGCAGCCAGGAAGATGACTCTGGAAACACCATATATTTT
TRBJ2-3 | . | TRBV7-9 | . | CASSQDQNTDTQYF | TGTGCCAGCAGCCAAGACCAGAACACAGATACGCAGTATTTT